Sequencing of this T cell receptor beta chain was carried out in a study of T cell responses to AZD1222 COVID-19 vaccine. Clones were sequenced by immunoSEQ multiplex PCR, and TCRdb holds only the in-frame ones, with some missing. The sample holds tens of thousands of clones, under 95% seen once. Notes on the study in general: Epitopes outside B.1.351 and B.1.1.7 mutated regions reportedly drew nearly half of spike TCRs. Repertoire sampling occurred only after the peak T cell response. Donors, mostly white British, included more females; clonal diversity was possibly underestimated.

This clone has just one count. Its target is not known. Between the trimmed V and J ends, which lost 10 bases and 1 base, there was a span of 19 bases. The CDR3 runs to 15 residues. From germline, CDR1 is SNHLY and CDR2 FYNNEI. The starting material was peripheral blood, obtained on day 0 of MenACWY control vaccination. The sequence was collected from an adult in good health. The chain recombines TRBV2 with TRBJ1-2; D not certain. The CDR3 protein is CATRRDIVINYGYTF. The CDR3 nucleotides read TGTGCCACTCGGAGGGATATCGTTATTAACTATGGCTACACCTTC.